This T cell receptor (beta chain) derives from a study of OX40 agonist ivuxolimab in advanced cancers. Sequencing used immunoSEQ multiplex PCR; TCRdb keeps in-frame clones, though not all of them. The sample lists around 94,000 clones; about 93% were seen once. Findings and limits, study-wide: Both CD4+ and CD8+ T cell populations in blood had undergone clonal expansion by week 6 at 0.1 to 3.0 mg/kg.

Germline V gene lookup returns CDR1 LGHNA and CDR2 YNFKEQ. V gave up 0 bases and J gave up 4 bases, with 9 bases separating them. CDR3 size: 15 residues. Regarding this clone: Its antigen is as yet unknown.

The starting material was CD4+ or CD8+ T cells sorted from blood, obtained in a trial of the OX40 agonist ivuxolimab. This receptor was obtained from an adult with an advanced solid tumor such as melanoma, head and neck, liver or kidney cancer. The chain is built from TRBV4-2 and TRBJ2-2, with D tentatively TRBD1 (5 bases). CDR3 DNA: TGTGCCAGCAGCCAAGAGGGGCAGAGCACCGGGGAGCTGTTTTTT. It codes for CASSQEGQSTGELFF.